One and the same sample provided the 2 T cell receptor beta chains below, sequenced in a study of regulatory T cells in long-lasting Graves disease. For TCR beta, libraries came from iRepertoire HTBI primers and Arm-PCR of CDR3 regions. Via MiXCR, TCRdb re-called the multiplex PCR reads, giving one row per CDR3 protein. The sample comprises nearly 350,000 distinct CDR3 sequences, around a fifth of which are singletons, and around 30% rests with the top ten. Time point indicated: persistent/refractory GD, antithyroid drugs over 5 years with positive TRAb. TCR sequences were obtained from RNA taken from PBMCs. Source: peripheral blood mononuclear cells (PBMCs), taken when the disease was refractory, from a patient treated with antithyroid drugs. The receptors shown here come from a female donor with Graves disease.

The DNA for the CDR3 is TGTGCCAGCAGCATGCGACAGGGGGCGACGAAAGGACCCAACCTCCACTATGGCTACACCTTC. It translates to CASSMRQGATKGPNLHYGYTF. This sequence joins TRBV7-9 and TRBJ1-2; 10 bases map to TRBD1. The CDR3 extends over 21 amino acids. Germline CDR1 SEHNR, CDR2 FQNEAQ (reference sequence). V was pared by 5 bases and J by 3 bases, with 24 bases of the junction left unmatched.

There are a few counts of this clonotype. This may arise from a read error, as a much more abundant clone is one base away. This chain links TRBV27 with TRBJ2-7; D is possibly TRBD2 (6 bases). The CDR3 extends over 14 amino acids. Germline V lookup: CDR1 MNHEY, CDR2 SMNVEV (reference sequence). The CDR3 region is CAGSFREKEYEQYF. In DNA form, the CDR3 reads TGTGCCGGCAGTTTTCGGGAGAAAGAGTACGAGCAGTACTTC.